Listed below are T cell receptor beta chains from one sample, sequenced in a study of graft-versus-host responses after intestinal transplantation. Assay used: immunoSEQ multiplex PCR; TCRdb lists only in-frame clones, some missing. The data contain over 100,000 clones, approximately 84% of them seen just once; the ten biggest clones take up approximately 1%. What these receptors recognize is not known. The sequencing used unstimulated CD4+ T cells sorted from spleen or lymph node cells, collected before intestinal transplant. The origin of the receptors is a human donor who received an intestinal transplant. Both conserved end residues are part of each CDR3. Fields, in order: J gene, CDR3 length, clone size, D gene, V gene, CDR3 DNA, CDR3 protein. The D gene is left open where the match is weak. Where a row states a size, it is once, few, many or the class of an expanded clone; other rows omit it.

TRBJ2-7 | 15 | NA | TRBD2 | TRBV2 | TGTGCCAGCGGGGGTAGCGGGAGTAACCCCTACGAGCAGTACTTC | CASGGSGSNPYEQYF
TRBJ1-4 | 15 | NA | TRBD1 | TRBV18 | TGTGCCAGCTCACCGGGACAGGGAGATCGTGAAAAACTGTTTTTT | CASSPGQGDREKLFF
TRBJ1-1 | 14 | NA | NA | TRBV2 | TGTGCCAGCAGTGAAGAGGGCCCGAACACTGAAGCTTTCTTT | CASSEEGPNTEAFF
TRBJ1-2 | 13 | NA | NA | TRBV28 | TGTGCCAGCAGCTATAACGTGGGAGGAGGCTACACCTTC | CASSYNVGGGYTF
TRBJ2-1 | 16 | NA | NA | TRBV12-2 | TGTGCAAGTCGCCATAGTGTCCTAAGGACTAGCGATGAGCAGTTCTTC | CASRHSVLRTSDEQFF
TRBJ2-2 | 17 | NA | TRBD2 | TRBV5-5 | TGTGCCAGCAGCCCCAGGACTAGCGGGGCGAACACCGGGGAGCTGTTTTTT | CASSPRTSGANTGELFF
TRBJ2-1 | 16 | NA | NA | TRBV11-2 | TGTGCCAGCAGCTTACCCCTTAGGGTGAAGGGCAATGAGCAGTTCTTC | CASSLPLRVKGNEQFF
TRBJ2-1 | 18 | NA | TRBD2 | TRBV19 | TGTGCCAGCCAGCATAAAGGACTAGCGGGGGGCGGGCACAATGAGCAGTTCTTC | CASQHKGLAGGGHNEQFF
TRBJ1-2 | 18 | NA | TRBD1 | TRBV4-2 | TGTGCCAGCAGCCACCGCCTTTCCGGGACAGGGGGCGAGGATGGCTACACCTTC | CASSHRLSGTGGEDGYTF
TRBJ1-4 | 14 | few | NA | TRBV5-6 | TGTGCCAGCAGCTTGACGGCAGCCCGGGGAAAACTGTTTTTT | CASSLTAARGKLFF
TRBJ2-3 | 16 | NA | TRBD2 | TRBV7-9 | TGTGCCAGCAGCCAGACCGGGACTACACGCACAGATACGCAGTATTTT | CASSQTGTTRTDTQYF
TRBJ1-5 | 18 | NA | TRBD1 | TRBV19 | TGTGCCAGTAGTAGAACAGGGGGATCCCCTTATAGCAATCAGCCCCAGCATTTT | CASSRTGGSPYSNQPQHF
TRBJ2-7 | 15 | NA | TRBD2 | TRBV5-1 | TGCGCCAGCAGCTTGGCGGCCGGGGGGGTCAGCGAGCAGTACTTC | CASSLAAGGVSEQYF
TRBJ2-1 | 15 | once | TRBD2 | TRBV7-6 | TGTGCCAGCAGCTTACCGGGAGGCCTCTACAATGAGCAGTTCTTC | CASSLPGGLYNEQFF
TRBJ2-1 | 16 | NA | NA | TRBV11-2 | TGTGCCAGCAGCTTAGCCCTGACCCTCTCCTACAATGAGCAGTTCTTC | CASSLALTLSYNEQFF
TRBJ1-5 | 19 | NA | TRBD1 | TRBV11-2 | TGTGCCAGCAGTAAAGGCAGGGGGGCGCGACAGGGGTCAAGGCAGCCCCAGCATTTT | CASSKGRGARQGSRQPQHF
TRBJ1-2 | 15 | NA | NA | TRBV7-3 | TGTGCCAGCAGCCCCGGGCCACAGGAACCCTATGGCTACACCTTC | CASSPGPQEPYGYTF
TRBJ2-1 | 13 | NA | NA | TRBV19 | TGTGCCAGTAGACGGAGGGCTGGGGATGAGCAGTTCTTC | CASRRRAGDEQFF
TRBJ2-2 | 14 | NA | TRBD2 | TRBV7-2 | TGTGCCAGCAGAACGACTAGCGCGGCCGGGGAGCTGTTTTTT | CASRTTSAAGELFF
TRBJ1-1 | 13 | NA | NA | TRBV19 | TGTGCCAGTAGGAGGGGTAGGAACACTGAAGCTTTCTTT | CASRRGRNTEAFF
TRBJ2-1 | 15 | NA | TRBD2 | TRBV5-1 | TGCGCCAGCAGCTTAAGCGGGGGGAATTACAATGAGCAGTTCTTC | CASSLSGGNYNEQFF
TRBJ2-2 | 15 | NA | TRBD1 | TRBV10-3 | TGTGCCATCAGTGGCACCGACAGGGGAACCGGGGAGCTGTTTTTT | CAISGTDRGTGELFF
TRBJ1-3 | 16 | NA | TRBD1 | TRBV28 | TGTGCCAGCAGTTTGGGGGGTCAGGGGGCTCGAAACACCATATATTTT | CASSLGGQGARNTIYF
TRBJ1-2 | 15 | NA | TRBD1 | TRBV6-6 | TGTGCCAGCAGTTACCGGGACAGGGGGCACTATGGCTACACCTTC | CASSYRDRGHYGYTF
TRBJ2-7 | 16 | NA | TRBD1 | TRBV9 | TGTGCCAGCAGCGTAGGGACGGGGACAGGGACCTACGAGCAGTACTTC | CASSVGTGTGTYEQYF
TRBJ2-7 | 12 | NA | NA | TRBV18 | TGTGCCAGCTCACCAGAAGCGGGCGAGCAGTACTTC | CASSPEAGEQYF
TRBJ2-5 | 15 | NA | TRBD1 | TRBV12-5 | TGTGCTAGTGGTTTGAGGACAGGCGCCCAAGAGACCCAGTACTTC | CASGLRTGAQETQYF
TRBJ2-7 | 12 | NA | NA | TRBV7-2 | TGTGCCAGCAGCCGGACGGGATACGAGCAGTACTTC | CASSRTGYEQYF
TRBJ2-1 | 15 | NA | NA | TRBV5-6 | TGTGCCAGCAGCGTGCAGGGTATCGGGACGCGTGAGCAGTTCTTC | CASSVQGIGTREQFF
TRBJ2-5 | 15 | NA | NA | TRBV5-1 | TGCGCCAGCAGCTCGGAGGGGGGCGCGGGGGAGACCCAGTACTTC | CASSSEGGAGETQYF
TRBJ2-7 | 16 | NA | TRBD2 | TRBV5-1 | TGCGCCAGCAGCTGGGGACTAGTCCCCGGGGGGTACGAGCAGTACTTC | CASSWGLVPGGYEQYF
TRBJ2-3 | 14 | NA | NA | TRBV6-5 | TGTGCCAGCAGTTACTCGATTAGAGGAGATACGCAGTATTTT | CASSYSIRGDTQYF
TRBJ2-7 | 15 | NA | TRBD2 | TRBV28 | TGTGCCAGCAGTTTGATAAGCGGGAGGGCCTACGAGCAGTACTTC | CASSLISGRAYEQYF
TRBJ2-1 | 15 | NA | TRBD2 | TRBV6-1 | TGTGCCAGCAGTGAAAGGACTAGCAGATACAATGAGCAGTTCTTC | CASSERTSRYNEQFF
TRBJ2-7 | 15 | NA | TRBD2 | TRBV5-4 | TGTGCCAGCAGCCCCGATAGCGGGAGGTTTTACGAGCAGTACTTC | CASSPDSGRFYEQYF
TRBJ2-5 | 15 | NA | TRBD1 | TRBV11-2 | TGTGCCAGCAGCTCCACGACAGGGGCCTGGGAGACCCAGTACTTC | CASSSTTGAWETQYF
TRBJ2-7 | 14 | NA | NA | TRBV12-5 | TGTGCTAGTGGACAGAGTGGGGTTCCTCGGGAGCAGTACTTC | CASGQSGVPREQYF
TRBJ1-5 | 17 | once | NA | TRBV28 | TGTGCCAGCAGTTTAAACTTCTACTCTGGGGGCAATCAGCCCCAGCATTTT | CASSLNFYSGGNQPQHF